This T cell receptor (beta chain) was identified in a study of T cells in Graves' hyperthyroidism and ophthalmopathy. The CDR3 has 15 amino acids. V was clipped by 1 base and J by 5 bases; unmatched bases: 3. Germline values: CDR1 SEHNR, CDR2 FQNEAQ (reference sequence). The CDR3 regions of TCR beta were amplified from RNA transcripts. The HTBI primer set served for first-round RT-PCR of the TCR CDR3. TCRdb fed the multiplex PCR reads into MiXCR, producing one record per CDR3 protein. The table has 350,000 to 450,000 distinct CDR3 sequences, approximately 15% seen once. The study, taken as a whole, reports: A 13 V-J signature model discriminated ophthalmopathy versus stable hyperthyroidism.

Comment on this clonotype: Its specificity is not known.

An absence of ophthalmopathy progression within 18 months meant stable Graves' hyperthyroidism. Disease duration under 2 months; hyperthyroidism patients were aged 18 to 65. This sequence was found in an older woman with Graves' hyperthyroidism. The sample consisted of blood. The J gene is TRBJ2-7, the V gene TRBV7-9; TRBD1 aligns across 12 bases. This CDR3 is CASSLGGQGANEQYF. DNA of the CDR3: TGTGCCAGCAGCTTAGGGGGACAGGGGGCAAACGAGCAGTACTTC.